The T cell receptor beta chain under discussion was sequenced for a study of cytomegalovirus exposure and HLA in healthy donors. Whole-study findings and limits: The only immune exposure information that was available was CMV serostatus. It was in a later analysis that TCR association rates were seen to vary by HLA locus, highest for DRB1 and lowest for HLA-C. Many donors shared some public TCRs, even though most TCR sequences were rare.

The PCR ran on 60 Vbeta and 13 Jbeta primers. Sequencing used immunoSEQ multiplex PCR; TCRdb keeps in-frame clones, though not all of them. The table lists about 94,000 clones, less than 8% of them singletons, with about 2.3% in the top ten. As to this clone: The target antigen is unknown.

Sample: PBMCs. The receptor was derived from a man aged 45 to 65 in good health and CMV-seronegative.

The CDR3 DNA is TGTGCCAGCAGCTTAGCGGTCATGGCCTCACTGACTCAAGAGACCCAGTACTTC. Translated, it gives CASSLAVMASLTQETQYF. The chain uses TRBV7-2 and TRBJ2-5; no firm D call. V gave up 0 bases and J gave up 2 bases, with 19 bases separating them. The germline V gene has CDR1 SGHTA and CDR2 FQGNSA. This CDR3 comprises 18 residues.